Below, one T cell receptor (beta chain) is given with its context. No antigen is known for it. The assay was immunoSEQ multiplex PCR, and TCRdb's table has in-frame clones only and misses some. This table has 600,000 to 750,000 clones, roughly 72% appearing once. V lost 6 bases to trimming and J lost 4 bases, with 18 bases between them. The CDR3 length is 15 residues. The V gene's germline CDR1 is LNHDA and CDR2 SQIVND (reference sequence). These data belong to a study of shared clonotypes between healthy human individuals. Study-wide points: Lower generation probabilities were found for non-shared clonotypes than for those shared by all four donors.

Sequenced material: memory CD4+ T cells sorted from blood. Subset specified: CD45RA-negative fraction. V usage is TRBV19 and J usage is TRBJ1-2; a weak D match, TRBD1 (6 bases). The clonotype was recovered from a woman in her 30s in good health. The CDR3 loop is CASSRQRGAAYGYTF. DNA for the CDR3: TGTGCCAGTAGCAGACAGCGGGGGGCGGCCTATGGCTACACCTTC.